This T cell receptor (beta chain) comes out of a study of cytotoxic CD8 clonotypes in ibrutinib-treated CLL. The study, taken as a whole, reports: The public clonotypes identified were infrequent and showed contraction or stability on treatment. Clonality went higher at ibrutinib response and then dropped back toward baseline at progression.

As regards this clone: Antigen specificity is unknown.

Sequenced by immunoSEQ multiplex PCR; TCRdb stores in-frame clones only, minus some. The table records fewer than 90,000 clones, more than 70% of them present only once. Germline V gives CDR1 SGHVS, CDR2 FNYEAQ. V dropped 2 bases and J dropped 3 bases, with 7 bases sitting between them. The CDR3 loop spans 13 amino acids. The TCR was taken from a human donor with chronic lymphocytic leukemia. This chain uses TRBV7-6 with TRBJ1-1; D is unclear. This specimen was PBMCs, taken before ibrutinib treatment. CDR3 in DNA: TGTGCCAGCAGCTTAAGGGCGTACACTGAAGCTTTCTTT. This gives the protein CASSLRAYTEAFF.